A selection of T cell receptor beta chains follows, all from one sample in a study of blood T cell repertoires in COVID-19. Sequencing was performed with immunoSEQ multiplex PCR; in TCRdb, only in-frame clones are kept and a portion is missing. The sample consists of hundreds of thousands of clones, roughly 87% of them appearing once. Sequenced material: PBMCs or T cells enriched from blood (not recorded which). Receptors were obtained from a woman aged 30 to 39 who had recovered from COVID-19. Each CDR3 is given with its conserved first and last residue. A D gene is named only where the DNA matches it firmly. Some rows have no size entry. The others give once, few or many, or a class for an expanded clone.

v_call: TRBV30
clone_size: .
j_call: TRBJ1-4
d_call: .
cdr3_aa: CAWSEGGIWRYAEKLFF
cdr3_nt: TGTGCCTGGAGCGAGGGGGGGATTTGGCGGTATGCTGAAAAACTGTTTTTT

v_call: TRBV10-3
clone_size: .
j_call: TRBJ1-2
d_call: .
cdr3_aa: CAISESTGRVTYGYTF
cdr3_nt: TGTGCCATCAGTGAGTCCACCGGGAGGGTAACTTATGGCTACACCTTC

v_call: TRBV19
clone_size: .
j_call: TRBJ1-1
d_call: TRBD1
cdr3_aa: CASSIGTRTGGFGTEAFF
cdr3_nt: TGTGCCAGTAGTATAGGCACTCGGACAGGGGGATTCGGCACTGAAGCTTTCTTT

v_call: TRBV2
clone_size: .
j_call: TRBJ1-1
d_call: .
cdr3_aa: CASSIGDNTEAFF
cdr3_nt: TGTGCCAGCAGTATAGGGGATAACACTGAAGCTTTCTTT

v_call: TRBV5-1
clone_size: .
j_call: TRBJ1-1
d_call: .
cdr3_aa: CATLAGEAFF
cdr3_nt: TGCGCCACCTTAGCGGGGGAGGCTTTCTTT

v_call: TRBV7-2
clone_size: once
j_call: TRBJ1-3
d_call: .
cdr3_aa: CASSLVLGVSSGNTIYF
cdr3_nt: TGTGCCAGCAGCTTAGTATTAGGGGTCTCCTCTGGAAACACCATATATTTT

v_call: TRBV9
clone_size: .
j_call: TRBJ2-5
d_call: .
cdr3_aa: CASSPTDSQETQYF
cdr3_nt: TGTGCCAGCAGCCCGACGGACTCTCAAGAGACCCAGTACTTC

v_call: TRBV24-1
clone_size: .
j_call: TRBJ1-2
d_call: TRBD1
cdr3_aa: CATSEDRGNGYTF
cdr3_nt: TGTGCCACCAGTGAGGACAGGGGGAATGGCTACACCTTC

v_call: TRBV28
clone_size: .
j_call: TRBJ1-4
d_call: .
cdr3_aa: CASRGGNEKLFF
cdr3_nt: TGTGCCAGCAGGGGGGGAAATGAAAAACTGTTTTTT

v_call: TRBV5-8
clone_size: .
j_call: TRBJ2-3
d_call: TRBD1
cdr3_aa: CASSLALTGSSSTDTQYF
cdr3_nt: TGTGCCAGCAGCTTGGCCTTGACAGGGTCTTCTAGCACAGATACGCAGTATTTT

v_call: TRBV27
clone_size: .
j_call: TRBJ2-5
d_call: TRBD1
cdr3_aa: CASSYRGETQYF
cdr3_nt: TGTGCCAGCAGTTACAGGGGGGAGACCCAGTACTTC

v_call: TRBV5-5
clone_size: .
j_call: TRBJ1-6
d_call: .
cdr3_aa: CASSAAGAYNSPLHF
cdr3_nt: TGTGCCAGCAGCGCGGCGGGGGCCTATAATTCACCCCTCCACTTT

v_call: TRBV7-6
clone_size: once
j_call: TRBJ2-7
d_call: TRBD1
cdr3_aa: CASSLEVGQGTYEQYF
cdr3_nt: TGTGCCAGCAGCTTAGAAGTTGGACAGGGGACCTACGAGCAGTACTTC

v_call: TRBV5-6
clone_size: .
j_call: TRBJ1-1
d_call: .
cdr3_aa: CASSYLKGPHEAFF
cdr3_nt: TGTGCCAGCAGCTACCTTAAGGGGCCCCATGAAGCTTTCTTT

v_call: TRBV18
clone_size: .
j_call: TRBJ1-1
d_call: .
cdr3_aa: CASSPLANTEAFF
cdr3_nt: TGTGCCAGCTCACCCTTGGCGAACACTGAAGCTTTCTTT

v_call: TRBV12-3/TRBV12-4
clone_size: .
j_call: TRBJ1-4
d_call: .
cdr3_aa: CASSPGPEKLFF
cdr3_nt: TGTGCCAGCAGTCCGGGTCCTGAAAAACTGTTTTTT

v_call: TRBV28
clone_size: .
j_call: TRBJ1-2
d_call: TRBD1
cdr3_aa: CASSFTGTGATNYGYTF
cdr3_nt: TGTGCCAGCAGTTTTACCGGGACAGGGGCTACTAACTATGGCTACACCTTC

v_call: TRBV28
clone_size: once
j_call: TRBJ1-5
d_call: .
cdr3_aa: CASSGQIYSNQPQHF
cdr3_nt: TGTGCCAGCAGTGGACAGATTTATAGCAATCAGCCCCAGCATTTT

v_call: TRBV28
clone_size: .
j_call: TRBJ2-7
d_call: TRBD2
cdr3_aa: CASTSGTSGLYVMEQYF
cdr3_nt: TGTGCCAGCACGTCCGGGACTAGCGGGCTCTACGTTATGGAGCAGTACTTC

v_call: TRBV18
clone_size: .
j_call: TRBJ2-3
d_call: TRBD1
cdr3_aa: CASSLPGQGSDTQYF
cdr3_nt: TGTGCCAGCTCACTACCGGGACAGGGGTCAGATACGCAGTATTTT

v_call: TRBV27
clone_size: .
j_call: TRBJ2-5
d_call: TRBD2
cdr3_aa: CASSPRTSGETQYF
cdr3_nt: TGTGCCAGCAGTCCCCGGACTAGCGGGGAGACCCAGTACTTC

v_call: TRBV18
clone_size: .
j_call: TRBJ2-1
d_call: .
cdr3_aa: CASSPRADRYNEQFF
cdr3_nt: TGTGCCAGCTCACCGAGAGCCGATCGCTACAATGAGCAGTTCTTC

v_call: TRBV30
clone_size: .
j_call: TRBJ2-6
d_call: .
cdr3_aa: CAEAPSGANVLTF
cdr3_nt: TGTGCTGAAGCCCCATCGGGGGCCAACGTCCTGACTTTC

v_call: TRBV19
clone_size: .
j_call: TRBJ2-7
d_call: .
cdr3_aa: CASSHRTMTNEQYF
cdr3_nt: TGTGCCAGTAGTCACAGGACTATGACGAACGAGCAGTACTTC

v_call: TRBV11-2
clone_size: .
j_call: TRBJ2-1
d_call: TRBD1
cdr3_aa: CASSPDRGANEQFF
cdr3_nt: TGTGCCAGCAGCCCCGACAGGGGAGCCAATGAGCAGTTCTTC

v_call: TRBV10-1
clone_size: few
j_call: TRBJ2-7
d_call: TRBD1
cdr3_aa: CASRAGTALYEQYF
cdr3_nt: TGCGCCAGCAGGGCCGGGACAGCCCTCTACGAGCAGTACTTC

v_call: TRBV5-4
clone_size: .
j_call: TRBJ1-1
d_call: .
cdr3_aa: CASSLGVMNTEAFF
cdr3_nt: TGTGCCAGCAGCCTAGGGGTCATGAACACTGAAGCTTTCTTT

v_call: TRBV14
clone_size: .
j_call: TRBJ2-3
d_call: TRBD2
cdr3_aa: CASSQVPSRAGGLTDTQYF
cdr3_nt: TGTGCCAGCAGCCAAGTGCCCTCACGAGCGGGGGGGCTCACAGATACGCAGTATTTT

v_call: TRBV5-4
clone_size: .
j_call: TRBJ1-2
d_call: .
cdr3_aa: CASSRQLPGDYGYTF
cdr3_nt: TGTGCCAGCAGCAGGCAACTCCCGGGGGACTATGGCTACACCTTC